A selection of T cell receptor beta chains follows, all from one sample in a study of post-analysis software for immune sequencing data. TCRdb re-analysed the PCR reads in MiXCR, keeping a single row per CDR3 protein. The data show about 380,000 distinct CDR3 sequences, about a third seen once. The sequencing sample was made of blood. The receptors here all came from a girl under 18 with multiple sclerosis. CDR3s include the opening cysteine and the closing phenylalanine or tryptophan. The D gene is left open where the match is weak. Clone size is not always given. Where it is, it says once, few, many or a class for expanded clones.

clone_size,v_call,d_call,j_call,cdr3_aa,cdr3_nt
-,TRBV6-2/TRBV6-3,TRBD2,TRBJ2-6,CASSYGAWTSVPWANVLTF,TGTGCCAGCAGTTATGGCGCTTGGACTAGCGTCCCATGGGCCAACGTCCTGACTTTC
many,TRBV20-1,-,TRBJ2-1,CSAREVSQFF,TGCAGTGCGAGGGAAGTTTCCCAGTTCTTC
few,TRBV5-6,TRBD2,TRBJ2-1,CASSLAERGSYNEQFF,TGTGCCAGCAGCTTGGCCGAGCGGGGCTCCTACAATGAGCAGTTCTTC
-,TRBV11-2,-,TRBJ1-6,CASSLTDEYNSPLHF,TGTGCCAGCAGCTTAACGGACGAATATAATTCACCCCTCCACTTT
few,TRBV7-3,TRBD2,TRBJ2-1,CASSSGLATYNEQFF,TGTGCCAGCAGCTCGGGACTAGCCACCTACAATGAGCAGTTCTTC
-,TRBV20-1,TRBD2,TRBJ2-1,CSARPLAGGLNEQFF,TGCAGTGCTAGACCACTAGCGGGGGGGCTCAATGAGCAGTTCTTC
-,TRBV2,-,TRBJ1-2,CASSEARTDGYTF,TGTGCCAGCAGTGAAGCGCGGACAGATGGCTACACCTTC
-,TRBV7-9,TRBD1,TRBJ2-1,CASSFPGGSLNEQFF,TGTGCCAGCAGCTTCCCAGGGGGCAGTCTCAATGAGCAGTTCTTC
-,TRBV11-2,-,TRBJ2-6,CASSLLAGSSGANVLTF,TGTGCCAGCAGCTTACTTGCCGGGAGCTCTGGGGCCAACGTCCTGACTTTC
few,TRBV6-4,-,TRBJ2-3,CASSVGLLTDTQYF,TGTGCCAGCAGTGTCGGACTTCTCACAGATACGCAGTATTTT
-,TRBV3-1,TRBD1,TRBJ2-3,CASSQEDRGISDTQYF,TGTGCCAGCAGCCAAGAAGACAGGGGGATATCAGATACGCAGTATTTT
few,TRBV7-9,-,TRBJ1-6,CASSLVTGSNYNSPLHF,TGTGCCAGCAGCTTAGTTACAGGAAGTAACTATAATTCACCCCTCCACTTT
-,TRBV12-3/TRBV12-4,TRBD1,TRBJ1-5,CASSKGTGGSQPQHF,TGTGCCAGCAGTAAAGGGACAGGGGGCAGTCAGCCCCAGCATTTT
-,TRBV20-1,-,TRBJ2-3,CSASLRAAYTDTQYF,TGCAGTGCTAGCTTGAGAGCGGCATACACAGATACGCAGTATTTT
-,TRBV5-4,TRBD2,TRBJ2-1,CASSRQPGLAGGPSSYNEQFF,TGTGCCAGCAGCCGTCAACCGGGACTAGCGGGGGGGCCGAGCTCCTACAATGAGCAGTTCTTC
few,TRBV20-1,TRBD2,TRBJ2-1,CSAVVGSGINEQFF,TGCAGTGCTGTCGTTGGCAGCGGGATCAATGAGCAGTTCTTC
-,TRBV5-1,TRBD1,TRBJ2-7,CASSFPAGQGTYEQYF,TGCGCCAGCAGCTTTCCCGCGGGACAGGGGACCTACGAGCAGTACTTC
few,TRBV12-3/TRBV12-4,-,TRBJ2-1,CASSLWDPSNEQFF,TGTGCCAGCAGTTTATGGGACCCAAGCAATGAGCAGTTCTTC
-,TRBV6-5,-,TRBJ2-1,CASSPVRGVNEQFF,TGTGCCAGCAGTCCCGTCAGGGGGGTAAATGAGCAGTTCTTC
-,TRBV4-2,TRBD1,TRBJ2-7,CASSQGKDRPYEQYF,TGTGCCAGCAGCCAAGGGAAGGACAGGCCCTACGAGCAGTACTTC
-,TRBV11-2,-,TRBJ2-5,CASSFLPEQETQYF,TGTGCCAGCAGCTTTCTCCCAGAGCAAGAGACCCAGTACTTC
-,TRBV29-1,TRBD1,TRBJ1-2,CSVLQPGTAAGYGYTF,TGCAGCGTACTACAACCGGGGACAGCCGCTGGCTATGGCTACACCTTC
-,TRBV6-1,-,TRBJ1-5,CASSEVTRRGNQPQHF,TGTGCCAGCAGTGAAGTCACCCGGCGGGGGAATCAGCCCCAGCATTTT
few,TRBV12-3/TRBV12-4,-,TRBJ1-6,CASGRWGRGNSPLHF,TGTGCCAGCGGACGGTGGGGGCGAGGGAATTCACCCCTCCACTTT
once,TRBV2,TRBD2,TRBJ2-1,CASSRGGGPYNEQFF,TGTGCCAGCAGCCGTGGGGGGGGTCCCTACAATGAGCAGTTCTTC
-,TRBV29-1,TRBD1,TRBJ2-4,CSVGQGRAKNIQYF,TGCAGCGTTGGACAGGGACGGGCCAAAAACATTCAGTACTTC
few,TRBV7-9,-,TRBJ1-1,CASRIPKGTEAFF,TGTGCCAGCAGGATACCCAAGGGGACTGAAGCTTTCTTT
-,TRBV27,TRBD1,TRBJ1-1,CATWGQGYTEAFF,TGTGCCACCTGGGGACAGGGTTACACTGAAGCTTTCTTT
-,TRBV5-5,TRBD1,TRBJ2-7,CASSARTGYEQYF,TGTGCCAGCAGCGCCCGGACAGGCTACGAGCAGTACTTC
few,TRBV7-7,TRBD2,TRBJ2-5,CASSPLAGVQETQYF,TGTGCTAGCAGCCCACTAGCGGGGGTCCAAGAGACCCAGTACTTC
-,TRBV20-1,-,TRBJ2-3,CSAHSSWVTQYF,TGCAGTGCCCACTCGAGTTGGGTTACGCAGTATTTT
few,TRBV6-2/TRBV6-3,-,TRBJ2-7,CASRKGGASYEQYF,TGTGCCAGCAGAAAGGGGGGGGCCTCCTACGAGCAGTACTTC
few,TRBV7-2,TRBD1,TRBJ2-7,CASSSVFQDRDYEQYF,TGTGCCAGCAGCTCGGTGTTTCAGGACAGGGACTACGAGCAGTACTTC
few,TRBV4-1,-,TRBJ2-6,CASSQDRQNSGANVLTF,TGCGCCAGCAGCCAAGATCGCCAGAACTCTGGGGCCAACGTCCTGACTTTC
few,TRBV9,-,TRBJ1-6,CASSVEGDTYNSPLHF,TGTGCCAGCAGCGTAGAAGGGGACACCTATAATTCACCCCTCCACTTT
-,TRBV2,-,TRBJ2-7,CASSEQYEQYF,TGTGCCAGCAGTGAACAGTACGAGCAGTACTTC
-,TRBV10-3,-,TRBJ1-2,CAISESEGHSYTF,TGTGCCATCAGTGAGTCCGAAGGACATTCCTACACCTTC
few,TRBV2,-,TRBJ1-2,CASSDSGLGYGYTF,TGTGCCAGCAGTGATTCAGGGTTGGGGTATGGCTACACCTTC
many,TRBV4-2,-,TRBJ2-7,CASSQAEGGGYSYEQYF,TGTGCCAGCAGCCAAGCAGAGGGCGGGGGCTACTCCTACGAGCAGTACTTC
few,TRBV6-5,-,TRBJ2-1,CASSYSNGVPSYNEQFF,TGTGCCAGCAGTTACTCCAACGGGGTCCCCTCCTACAATGAGCAGTTCTTC
-,TRBV10-3,-,TRBJ2-5,CAIKASLEAAGRSNQETQYF,TGTGCCATCAAAGCGAGTTTGGAGGCGGCGGGACGGAGCAACCAAGAGACCCAGTACTTC
few,TRBV9,-,TRBJ2-5,CASSGAVYQETQYF,TGTGCCAGCAGCGGAGCGGTGTACCAAGAGACCCAGTACTTC
-,TRBV24-1,TRBD1,TRBJ2-1,CATSESGTEVYNEQFF,TGTGCCACCAGTGAATCCGGGACAGAGGTGTACAATGAGCAGTTCTTC
few,TRBV4-2,-,TRBJ1-2,CASSQDRTRKIYGYTF,TGTGCCAGCAGCCAAGATCGGACACGGAAGATCTATGGCTACACCTTC
-,TRBV12-3/TRBV12-4,TRBD1,TRBJ1-1,CASSDPRGDRGPEAFF,TGTGCCAGCAGTGACCCGAGGGGGGACAGGGGACCTGAAGCTTTCTTT
few,TRBV29-1,-,TRBJ2-2,CSVQGAGELFF,TGCAGCGTTCAGGGTGCCGGGGAGCTGTTTTTT
-,TRBV11-2,TRBD2,TRBJ2-7,CASSLDSPQRDYQYF,TGTGCCAGCAGCTTAGATTCTCCGCAACGGGACTACCAGTACTTC
-,TRBV9,-,TRBJ2-1,CASSATGIREGGEQFF,TGTGCCAGCAGCGCCACCGGGATCAGGGAGGGGGGGGAGCAGTTCTTC
-,TRBV5-6,-,TRBJ1-5,CASSLGRTNLNQPQHF,TGTGCCAGCAGCTTGGGGAGGACTAATTTAAATCAGCCCCAGCATTTT
few,TRBV5-1,-,TRBJ2-5,CASSPRQQGRETQYF,TGCGCCAGCAGCCCTAGACAACAGGGTAGGGAGACCCAGTACTTC
-,TRBV13,-,TRBJ2-2,CASSLGWGTTGGELFF,TGTGCCAGCAGCTTAGGCTGGGGGACCACCGGGGGGGAGCTGTTTTTT
few,TRBV4-2,TRBD2,TRBJ2-5,CASSLLTSGVPKEQYF,TGTGCCAGCAGCCTACTGACTAGCGGGGTCCCTAAGGAGCAGTACTTC
-,TRBV5-1,TRBD1,TRBJ2-1,CASSFQDRENNEQFF,TGCGCCAGCAGCTTCCAGGACAGGGAAAACAATGAGCAGTTCTTC
few,TRBV7-9,TRBD1,TRBJ2-2,CASSYRGRNTGELFF,TGTGCCAGCAGCTACAGGGGGCGTAACACCGGGGAGCTGTTTTTT